One T cell receptor beta chain is described in this entry. Its antigen remains unidentified. This record comes from a study of OX40 agonist ivuxolimab in advanced cancers. Study in general: Participants averaged 60 years of age (range about 23 to 80) and were roughly 83% male. Earlier anti-PD-1, anti-PD-L1 or anti-CTLA-4 therapy was permitted; over 35% had received some. There were three patients with partial responses, one having hepatocellular carcinoma and two cutaneous melanoma. Overall study results and limits: At doses 0.1 to 3.0 mg/kg, CD4+ and CD8+ clones expanded.

The method was immunoSEQ multiplex PCR; TCRdb's version includes in-frame clones alone and lacks a portion of them. The table shows tens of thousands of clones, with roughly 90% occurring only once. The receptor was isolated from an adult with an advanced solid tumor such as melanoma, head and neck, liver or kidney cancer. This specimen was CD4+ or CD8+ T cells sorted from blood, taken in a trial of the OX40 agonist ivuxolimab.

This CDR3 is CASSPWTGGEQYF. CDR3 sequence (DNA): TGTGCCAGCAGCCCCTGGACAGGGGGCGAGCAGTACTTC. V usage is TRBV13 and J usage is TRBJ2-7; 10 nucleotides align to TRBD1. V lost 5 bases, J lost 6 bases, and 4 bases stayed unmatched. The CDR3 is 13 residues long. CDR1 and CDR2 from the germline V gene are PRHDT and FYEKMQ (reference sequence).